This T cell receptor beta chain was recovered during a study of CD8 T cells in ankylosing spondylitis (TCRdb year 2017). Regarding the complete study: The study set out to find disease-linked TCR variants by profiling T cell receptor beta repertoires in ankylosing spondylitis patients and healthy donors. Peripheral blood was sampled, and synovial fluid was additionally collected from ankylosing spondylitis patients. The whole study cohort included about a hundred healthy donors and under 30 ankylosing spondylitis patients.

The cysteine opens and the phenylalanine closes a CDR3 of 18 amino acids. The entry retains the CDR3 DNA only, 54 bases that are in frame from base 1. V ends up 7 bases short and J 6 bases short, with an unmatched junction base count of 21. What the study reported, not specific to this receptor: The disease-linked clones were reported as significantly enriched in matched synovial fluid samples from ankylosing spondylitis patients. Blood from ankylosing spondylitis patients appeared to be characterized by a TCR beta motif composed of eight highly homologous amino acid variants. A CD8+ phenotype was shown by the disease-linked clones, which were found at relatively low frequencies in peripheral blood. Some of the motif variants had been reported before in the synovial fluid and blood of reactive arthritis patients, a finding that suggests common disease-initiation mechanisms.

This clonotype was observed a handful of times. The target of this receptor is not known. Base qualities are not at hand, and no much larger clone is one base apart. The sample was run on an Illumina HiSeq 2500. TCR beta libraries were prepared by quantitative 5'-RACE with molecular barcodes. The original methods were these. A new computational method based on a probabilistic model of VDJ rearrangement was used to identify disease-linked TCR variants. The raw public data were reprocessed by TCRdb itself: fastp quality trimming at Q25, MiXCR clonotype calling, in-frame beta chains only. Each entry merges the rows of one CDR3 protein and shows their most common DNA and genes. The V and J calls were not made by the authors but by TCRdb's processing. The sample yields 300,000 to 350,000 distinct CDR3 sequences; 14% to 15% were counted once. Jointly, the top ten make up about 1% of the sample.

Sequenced input: blood, either unsorted or a sorted T cell fraction (not recorded which). This TCR derives from a male donor with ankylosing spondylitis or in good health (not recorded which). The sequence links TRBV12-3 or TRBV12-4 to TRBJ2-3; 8 junctional bases match TRBD2. The nucleotides are TGTGCCAGCACTCCGGCACGAAGCGGGAGAACGCCCGGGGATACGCAGTATTTT. This translates into CASTPARSGRTPGDTQYF.